Below, 9 T cell receptor beta chains from the same sample are listed, as sequenced in a study of blood T cell repertoires in COVID-19. Generated by immunoSEQ multiplex PCR, the TCRdb table keeps only in-frame clones and is missing some. The repertoire holds about 60,000 clones, with about 80% as singletons. The sequencing input was peripheral blood. These receptors were collected from a man under 40 with COVID-19, enrolled during active disease.

This clone was detected only once. V is TRBV7-9 and J is TRBJ1-4; tentatively, D is TRBD1 (5 bases). The CDR3 covers 15 residues. Per the germline V gene, CDR1 is SEHNR and CDR2 is FQNEAQ (reference sequence). V lost 6 bases and J lost 4, with 15 bases in between. The CDR3, as DNA: TGTGCCAGCAGAGCAACTGGGGGGGATAATGAAAAACTGTTTTTT. Its protein is CASRATGGDNEKLFF.

The rearrangement links TRBV10-3 to TRBJ1-6, with D unresolved. The CDR3 totals 14 residues. V lost 0 bases to trimming and J lost 10 bases, with 10 bases between them. Per germline, CDR1 ENHRY and CDR2 SYGVKD. The CDR3: CAISESGDRSPLHF. CDR3 coding DNA: TGTGCCATCAGTGAGTCCGGGGATCGATCACCCCTCCACTTT.

The chain carries TRBV6-5 and TRBJ1-5, with a weak D call TRBD1 (6 bases). The ends were cut back, 7 bases at V and 7 bases at J, with 14 bases in the middle. CDR1 and CDR2 (germline): MNHEY, SVGAGI. The CDR3 extends over 13 amino acids. This chain's CDR3 is CASTVQGLQPQHF. CDR3 in DNA: TGTGCCAGCACGGTACAGGGCCTCCAGCCCCAGCATTTT.

The chain combines TRBV6-4 with TRBJ2-1, with D perhaps TRBD2 (6 bases). The CDR3 contains 13 residues. The germline V gene encodes CDR1 MRHNA and CDR2 SNTAGT. The V gene lost 5 bases and the J gene lost 5 bases, with 10 bases spanning the gap. The CDR3 DNA reads as TGTGCCAGCAGTCTAGCGCCGCACAATGAGCAGTTCTTC. Protein product: CASSLAPHNEQFF.

The V gene is TRBV28, the J gene TRBJ2-1, with TRBD2 matching 8 bases. The CDR3 has 14 amino acids. The ends lost 8 bases at V and 6 bases at J; junction bases unmatched: 9. The germline gives CDR1 MDHEN, CDR2 SYDVKM. The CDR3 bases are TGTGCCAGCTCCAGAGCGGGGGTGGTCAATGAGCAGTTCTTC. It codes for CASSRAGVVNEQFF.

For this clone: The junction shows a germline mismatch at one end, possibly a read error. The chain combines TRBV28 with TRBJ2-7; a possible D gene is TRBD2 (6 bases). The CDR3 covers 11 residues. Germline-derived CDR1 and CDR2 are MDHEN and SYDVKM. This CDR3 is CASSSAREGHF. The CDR3 nucleotides read TGTGCCAGCAGTTCGGCGCGGGAAGGGCACTTC. Full variable domain (outside the CDR3, taken from reference TRBV28 and TRBJ2-7): DVKVTQSSRYLVKRTGEKVFLECVQDMDHENMFWYRQDPGLGLRLIYFSYDVKMKEKGDIPEGYSVSREKKERFSLILESASTNQTSMYLCASSSAREGHFGPGTRLTVT.

The J gene is TRBJ2-7, the V gene TRBV7-9; the D is unclear. The V end was cut by 6 bases, the J end by 3 bases, with 9 bases between. This CDR3 is built from 12 residues. Germline assignment: CDR1 SEHNR and CDR2 FQNEAQ (reference sequence). The CDR3 protein is CASRRQDYEQYF. The CDR3 region has the DNA TGTGCCAGCAGGCGCCAGGACTACGAGCAGTACTTC.

CDR3 in amino acids: CASSLGLANEQFF. DNA of the CDR3: TGCGCCAGCAGCCTGGGACTAGCGAATGAGCAGTTCTTC. The gene calls are TRBV5-1 and TRBJ2-1, with 10 bases lining up with TRBD2. The CDR3 has 13 residues. V shed 4 bases and J 7 bases; nucleotides not matched to a gene: 2. Germline CDR1 SGHRS, CDR2 YFSETQ.

The chain is built from TRBV6-4 and TRBJ2-7; TRBD1 is a possible D gene (5 bases). CDR3 length: 15 residues. V lost 7 bases and J 2 bases, leaving 18 bases between the germline ends. Germline loops: CDR1 MRHNA, CDR2 SNTAGT. DNA of the CDR3: TGTGCCAGCAACTCTTCGTCAGTGGGGCCCTACGAGCAGTACTTC. Its protein is CASNSSSVGPYEQYF.